Reported below is one T cell receptor beta chain. This sample was taken from a study of blood T cell repertoires in COVID-19. In the study overall: The origin of the acute and convalescent COVID-19 samples was the United States, Italy and Spain. Nucleic acid was either cDNA or gDNA, and it came from T cells, B-cell-depleted T cells, or PBMCs.

V was pared by 7 bases and J by 1 base, with 6 bases of the junction left unmatched. This CDR3 contains 13 residues. Germline V gene data show CDR1 as SQVTM and CDR2 as ANQGSEA. TCRdb's table, derived via immunoSEQ multiplex PCR, lists solely in-frame clones and lacks some. The sample has about 400,000 clones; 75% to 90% are singletons. The Seattle patients, enrolled during active infection, were followed longitudinally. The chain has TRBV29-1 and TRBJ1-1, with 7 bases matching TRBD1. This clonotype was sampled from a woman aged 55 to 70 with COVID-19, enrolled during active disease. Sequencing input: peripheral blood. The DNA for the CDR3 is TGCAGCGCTGGGGGGACAGCGAACACTGAAGCTTTCTTT. Residues: CSAGGTANTEAFF. Supplemented by reference TRBV29-1 and TRBJ1-1, the full variable domain reads SAVISQKPSRDICQRGTSLTIQCQVDSQVTMMFWYRQQPGQSLTLIATANQGSEATYESGFVIDKFPISRPNLTFSTLTVSNMSPEDSSIYLCSAGGTANTEAFFGQGTRLTVV.